A selection of T cell receptor beta chains follows, all from one sample in a study of shared clonotypes between healthy human individuals. The data were produced by immunoSEQ multiplex PCR, yet TCRdb's version contains in-frame clones alone and is incomplete. This sample has millions of clones, with more than 80% found just once. Sequenced material: naive CD4+ T cells sorted from blood. These receptors originate from a man younger than 30 in good health. The CDR3 runs from the conserved cysteine through the conserved F or W. The D gene is left open where the match is weak. Clone size is stated in some rows and not others, as once, few, many or a class when expanded.

j_gene: TRBJ2-2; d_gene: TRBD2; v_gene: TRBV28; abundance: NA; CDR3aa: CASTREGLGSGELFF; CDR3nt: TGTGCCAGTACCCGGGAGGGCTTGGGGTCCGGGGAGCTGTTTTTT
j_gene: TRBJ2-3; d_gene: NA; v_gene: TRBV7-2; abundance: NA; CDR3aa: CASSLDQVGPDTQYF; CDR3nt: TGTGCCAGCAGCTTAGATCAAGTGGGCCCAGATACGCAGTATTTT
j_gene: TRBJ2-3; d_gene: NA; v_gene: TRBV29-1; abundance: NA; CDR3aa: CSEQDQGDTQYF; CDR3nt: TGCAGCGAACAGGACCAGGGAGATACGCAGTATTTT
j_gene: TRBJ1-2; d_gene: TRBD1; v_gene: TRBV27; abundance: NA; CDR3aa: CASSTDRGSFYGYTF; CDR3nt: TGTGCCAGCAGCACGGACAGGGGATCGTTCTATGGCTACACCTTC
j_gene: TRBJ2-7; d_gene: NA; v_gene: TRBV10-2; abundance: NA; CDR3aa: CASSEFSYEQYF; CDR3nt: TGCGCCAGCAGTGAGTTTTCCTACGAGCAGTACTTC
j_gene: TRBJ2-7; d_gene: NA; v_gene: TRBV6-5; abundance: NA; CDR3aa: CASKTGLWEQYF; CDR3nt: TGTGCCAGCAAAACAGGGCTATGGGAGCAGTACTTC
j_gene: TRBJ2-1; d_gene: NA; v_gene: TRBV18; abundance: NA; CDR3aa: CASSPPGSGIQEQFF; CDR3nt: TGTGCCAGCTCACCACCGGGATCGGGGATACAGGAGCAGTTCTTC
j_gene: TRBJ2-3; d_gene: TRBD1; v_gene: TRBV6-5; abundance: once; CDR3aa: CASSYTGGLLTDTQYF; CDR3nt: TGTGCCAGCAGTTACACAGGGGGCTTGCTCACAGATACGCAGTATTTT
j_gene: TRBJ2-7; d_gene: NA; v_gene: TRBV11-3; abundance: NA; CDR3aa: CASSLNSRVGEQYF; CDR3nt: TGTGCCAGCAGCTTAAATTCCAGGGTGGGCGAGCAGTACTTC
j_gene: TRBJ1-4; d_gene: TRBD1; v_gene: TRBV7-9; abundance: NA; CDR3aa: CASTPGQTTVGEKLFF; CDR3nt: TGTGCCAGCACCCCGGGACAGACTACCGTAGGTGAAAAACTGTTTTTT
j_gene: TRBJ2-5; d_gene: NA; v_gene: TRBV1; abundance: NA; CDR3aa: CTSSQQATSGRRPQETQYF; CDR3nt: TGCACCAGCAGCCAACAAGCCACTAGCGGGAGGAGACCCCAAGAGACCCAGTACTTC
j_gene: TRBJ1-5; d_gene: TRBD1; v_gene: TRBV27; abundance: NA; CDR3aa: CASSTYRGSRGQPQHF; CDR3nt: TGTGCCAGCAGTACATACAGGGGAAGTCGTGGCCAGCCCCAGCATTTT
j_gene: TRBJ2-7; d_gene: NA; v_gene: TRBV25-1; abundance: once; CDR3aa: CASSEGGFQQYF; CDR3nt: TGTGCCAGCAGTGAAGGAGGATTTCAGCAGTACTTC
j_gene: TRBJ1-5; d_gene: NA; v_gene: TRBV7-2; abundance: once; CDR3aa: CASSLADRWPQHF; CDR3nt: TGTGCCAGCAGCTTAGCGGACCGATGGCCCCAGCATTTT
j_gene: TRBJ1-6; d_gene: TRBD1; v_gene: TRBV27; abundance: NA; CDR3aa: CASSPGTGSNSPLHF; CDR3nt: TGTGCCAGCAGTCCTGGGACAGGATCGAATTCACCCCTCCACTTT
j_gene: TRBJ2-5; d_gene: TRBD2; v_gene: TRBV2; abundance: NA; CDR3aa: CASSLASGEETQYF; CDR3nt: TGTGCCAGCAGTCTAGCAAGCGGGGAAGAGACCCAGTACTTC
j_gene: TRBJ2-7; d_gene: NA; v_gene: TRBV14; abundance: NA; CDR3aa: CASSPYVGKGYEQYF; CDR3nt: TGTGCCAGCAGCCCATATGTCGGGAAGGGGTACGAGCAGTACTTC
j_gene: TRBJ2-7; d_gene: NA; v_gene: TRBV5-1; abundance: NA; CDR3aa: CASSLVRGATYEQYF; CDR3nt: TGCGCCAGCAGCTTGGTAAGGGGCGCCACCTACGAGCAGTACTTC
j_gene: TRBJ2-7; d_gene: TRBD1; v_gene: TRBV2; abundance: NA; CDR3aa: CASRGAGQGPSYEQYF; CDR3nt: TGTGCCAGCAGAGGGGCCGGACAGGGACCCTCCTACGAGCAGTACTTC
j_gene: TRBJ2-3; d_gene: TRBD1; v_gene: TRBV4-3; abundance: once; CDR3aa: CASSQHRGTSTDTQYF; CDR3nt: TGCGCCAGCAGCCAGCACAGGGGGACAAGCACAGATACGCAGTATTTT